These 25 T cell receptor beta chains share one sample of origin, sequenced in a study of T cell responses to AZD1222 COVID-19 vaccine. TCRdb's copy holds only in-frame clones and misses some; the assay was immunoSEQ multiplex PCR. The sample has around 80,000 clones; approximately 90% are singletons. The source was peripheral blood, collected 28 days after the second AZD1222 dose. The receptors here all came from an adult who received the AZD1222 COVID-19 vaccine.

The V gene is TRBV27, the J gene TRBJ2-3, with 9 bases matching TRBD2. Trimming cost V 5 bases and J 2 bases; bases outside gene matches: 11. This CDR3 region has 17 residues. The germline V gene has CDR1 MNHEY and CDR2 SMNVEV (reference sequence). The CDR3 DNA sequence: TGTGCCAGCAGTCCCACGCCTCTAGCGGGGCCCACAGATACGCAGTATTTT. Protein sequence: CASSPTPLAGPTDTQYF.

This chain connects TRBV15 to TRBJ2-1; TRBD2 matches 9 bases. Trimming at V came to 5 bases and at J to 14 bases, leaving 7 bases not matched to a gene. Looked up from germline, CDR1 is LNHNV and CDR2 is YYDKDF (reference sequence). The CDR3 runs 12 residues. The CDR3 is CATSQSSGTEFF. CDR3 in DNA: TGTGCCACCAGCCAATCTAGCGGGACGGAGTTCTTC.

This chain connects TRBV9 to TRBJ1-1; 7 positions agree with TRBD1. This CDR3 has 13 amino acids. Trimming at V came to 3 bases and at J to 3 bases, leaving 2 bases not matched to a gene. The germline V gene encodes CDR1 SGDLS and CDR2 YYNGEE. The DNA of the CDR3 is TGTGCCAGCAGCGCGGGACAGCACACTGAAGCTTTCTTT. It specifies CASSAGQHTEAFF.

This clone has more than one count but fewer than ten. The chain carries TRBV27 and TRBJ2-1; D may be TRBD2 (6 bases). The CDR3 sequence is 16 residues long. CDR1 is MNHEY, CDR2 SMNVEV, per germline (reference sequence). Trimming pared 6 bases from V and 2 bases from J, leaving 17 bases between. CDR3 residues: CASSASSDLTYNEQFF. The DNA for the CDR3 is TGTGCCAGCAGCGCGTCTAGCGACCTCACCTACAATGAGCAGTTCTTC.

The gene calls are TRBV6-2 or TRBV6-3 and TRBJ2-7, with D perhaps matching TRBD1 (6 bases). This CDR3 is 16 amino acids long. CDR1 is MNHEY and CDR2 is SVGEGT in the germline V gene. V was cut by 5 bases and J by 5 bases, with 22 bases left in between. The CDR3 sequence: CASSIATGTRPHEQYF. The CDR3 DNA reads as TGTGCCAGCAGTATCGCGACCGGGACAAGGCCCCACGAGCAGTACTTC.

The chain employs TRBV21-1 and TRBJ1-1. TRBV21-1 is described as a pseudogene. This CDR3 contains 13 residues. The DNA of the CDR3 is TGTGCCAGCAGCCCACGCGGGCGGGGTTCAGCTTTCTTT. Protein: CASSPRGRGSAFF.

In DNA, the CDR3 is TGTGCCAGTAGTTTCAGGGGGGACTATGGCTACACCTTC. As protein: CASSFRGDYGYTF. V and J are TRBV19 and TRBJ1-2; TRBD1 agrees at 7 bases. Germline V gene lookup returns CDR1 LNHDA and CDR2 SQIVND (reference sequence). The CDR3 has 13 amino acids. With V trimmed by 5 bases and J by 3 bases, 3 bases remained unmatched.

The chain uses TRBV2 and TRBJ1-1; no clear D gene. CDR1 SNHLY and CDR2 FYNNEI come from the germline V gene. V was shortened by 8 bases and J by 6 bases, with 16 bases between the two germline ends. The CDR3 totals 13 residues. The CDR3 sequence is CASSPRAVPEAFF. The CDR3 DNA is TGTGCCAGCTCCCCCCGGGCGGTTCCTGAAGCTTTCTTT.

V gene TRBV7-2 combines with J gene TRBJ2-5; 8 bases are shared with TRBD1. The germline V gene has CDR1 SGHTA and CDR2 FQGNSA. J was trimmed by 2 bases and V by 5 bases; bases with no gene match: 7. The CDR3 spans 15 residues. The CDR3 region is CASSPHGTGQETQYF. In DNA, the CDR3 is TGTGCCAGCAGCCCTCACGGGACAGGTCAAGAGACCCAGTACTTC.

The gene calls are TRBV11-2 and TRBJ2-5; possibly TRBD2 for D (6 bases). CDR1 is SGHAT, CDR2 FQNNGV, per germline. With 0 bases removed from V and 4 bases from J, the gap between germline ends came to 12 bases. CDR3 length: 15 residues. The CDR3, as DNA: TGTGCCAGCAGCTTAGATGAGGGGAGGAGAGAGACCCAGTACTTC. Its translation: CASSLDEGRRETQYF. Together with reference TRBV11-2 and TRBJ2-5, the CDR3 gives the full variable domain: EAGVAQSPRYKIIEKRQSVAFWCNPISGHATLYWYQQILGQGPKLLIQFQNNGVVDDSQLPKDRFSAERLKGVDSTLKIQPAKLEDSAVYLCASSLDEGRRETQYFGPGTRLLVL.

This chain joins TRBV3-1 (or the pseudogene TRBV3-2) and TRBJ2-2, with D possibly TRBD2 on 7 matching bases. The CDR3 covers 16 residues. V lost 7 bases and J lost 0, with 15 bases in between. Germline assignment: CDR1 LGHDT and CDR2 YNNKEL (reference sequence). The CDR3 sequence: CASINRGGANTGELFF. The CDR3 DNA reads as TGTGCCAGCATCAATAGGGGGGGTGCGAACACCGGGGAGCTGTTTTTT.

The J gene is TRBJ2-7, the V gene TRBV28; D is perhaps TRBD1 (6 bases). V was cut by 4 bases and J by 4 bases, with 14 bases left in between. CDR3 length: 14 residues. Germline assignment: CDR1 MDHEN and CDR2 SYDVKM. The CDR3: CASSSPGQSYEQYF. The CDR3 bases are TGTGCCAGCAGTTCTCCGGGACAAAGTTACGAGCAGTACTTC.

V gene TRBV28 combines with J gene TRBJ1-1; 7 bases fit TRBD1. The germline V gene encodes CDR1 MDHEN and CDR2 SYDVKM. V lost 7 bases to trimming and J lost 6 bases; unmatched junction nucleotides: 5. The CDR3 spans 12 residues. The CDR3 region has the DNA TGTGCCAGCACCTCGGGACAGTCTGAAGCTTTCTTT. Its translation is CASTSGQSEAFF.

The chain has TRBV7-2 and TRBJ1-1; no firm D call. CDR1 SGHTA and CDR2 FQGNSA come from the germline V gene. The length of the CDR3 is 15 residues. Trimming took 7 bases from V and 0 from J, leaving 15 bases between them. CDR3 nucleotide sequence: TGTGCCAGCAAAGGGCCCCCGTCGGTGAACACTGAAGCTTTCTTT. This encodes CASKGPPSVNTEAFF.

The chain is built from TRBV19 and TRBJ2-1, with TRBD2 as a possible D gene (6 bases). V lost 3 bases and J 0 bases, leaving 9 bases between the germline ends. The CDR3 extends over 15 amino acids. Germline V lookup: CDR1 LNHDA, CDR2 SQIVND (reference sequence). The CDR3 protein is CASSIGGTSYNEQFF. CDR3 coding DNA: TGTGCCAGTAGTATTGGGGGGACCTCCTACAATGAGCAGTTCTTC.

The chain carries TRBV14 and TRBJ2-2, with D uncertain. Trimming took off 4 bases at V and 6 bases at J, with 12 bases between the two ends. Germline V CDR1 and CDR2: SGHDN, FVKESK. This CDR3 is built from 14 residues. The DNA for the CDR3 is TGTGCCAGCAGCCCCAGAACCGGGCCCGGGGAGCTGTTTTTT. It yields the protein CASSPRTGPGELFF. The full variable domain, completed using reference TRBV14 and TRBJ2-2, is EAGVTQFPSHSVIEKGQTVTLRCDPISGHDNLYWYRRVMGKEIKFLLHFVKESKQDESGMPNNRFLAERTGGTYSTLKVQPAELEDSGVYFCASSPRTGPGELFFGEGSRLTVL.

V usage is TRBV27 and J usage is TRBJ2-7, with 7 bases matching TRBD1. The ends lost 3 bases at V and 3 bases at J; junction bases unmatched: 14. There are 17 residues in the CDR3. Germline CDR1 reads MNHEY; CDR2 reads SMNVEV (reference sequence). The DNA for the CDR3 is TGTGCCAGCAGTTTCCAGTCACTCCCGGGACAGAACTACGAGCAGTACTTC. As protein: CASSFQSLPGQNYEQYF.

The chain combines TRBV2 with TRBJ2-7, with 9 bases lining up with TRBD1. The CDR3 runs 16 residues. After removal of 3 bases from V and 3 bases from J, the junction contained 9 bases not matched to a gene. The germline V gene has CDR1 SNHLY and CDR2 FYNNEI. This chain's CDR3 is CASSDGTGNIFYEQYF. The CDR3 bases are TGTGCCAGCAGTGATGGGACAGGGAATATTTTCTACGAGCAGTACTTC.

The chain employs TRBV3-1 (or the pseudogene TRBV3-2) and TRBJ1-4; possible D gene TRBD1, 5 bases. CDR1 is LGHDT, CDR2 YNNKEL, per germline (reference sequence). V lost 4 bases, J lost 7 bases, and 10 bases lay in between. The CDR3 sequence is 13 residues long. Here the CDR3 reads CASSPDGGEKLFF. CDR3 sequence (DNA): TGTGCCAGCAGCCCAGACGGGGGTGAAAAACTGTTTTTT.

The chain combines TRBV29-1 with TRBJ1-3; tentative D call: TRBD1 (5 bases). The germline CDR1 and CDR2 sequences are SQVTM and ANQGSEA. The V end lost 4 bases, the J end lost 2 bases, and 9 bases lay between the germline ends. CDR3 length equals 13 residues. DNA of the CDR3: TGCAGCGTTGCACAAGGGGCTGGAAACACCATATATTTT. This sequence encodes CSVAQGAGNTIYF.

This chain connects TRBV29-1 to TRBJ1-2; D gene ambiguous. This CDR3 is built from 13 residues. CDR1 and CDR2 from the germline V gene are SQVTM and ANQGSEA. The V and J ends lost 6 bases and 3 bases respectively, with 14 bases between them. This CDR3 reads CSVAFSGDYGYTF. The CDR3 DNA follows: TGCAGCGTCGCTTTTTCTGGAGACTATGGCTACACCTTC.

V usage is TRBV5-3 and J usage is TRBJ2-7; TRBD1 matches 9 bases. TRBV5-3 is labeled an ORF, and its function is uncertain. The CDR3 contains 14 residues. Trimming took 4 bases from V and 6 from J; bases not matched to a gene: 8. The CDR3 DNA reads TGTGCCAGAAGCGGACAGGGGTTCCAGAGCGAGCAGTACTTC. The encoded protein is CARSGQGFQSEQYF.

The J gene is TRBJ2-7, the V gene TRBV28, with unresolved D. With 3 bases removed from V and 2 bases from J, the gap between germline ends came to 5 bases. This CDR3 has 12 amino acids. Germline CDR1 reads MDHEN; CDR2 reads SYDVKM. The CDR3 DNA is TGTGCCAGCAGTTTGGGTGCCTACGAGCAGTACTTC. It yields the protein CASSLGAYEQYF.

This chain connects TRBV27 to TRBJ2-1; 7 nucleotides agree with TRBD2. V dropped 5 bases and J dropped 7; count of bases not matched to a gene: 8. This CDR3 is built from 14 residues. Germline V gene lookup returns CDR1 MNHEY and CDR2 SMNVEV (reference sequence). In DNA, the CDR3 is TGTGCCAGCAGTCCCGGAGTGGGGGGGAATGAGCAGTTCTTC. The encoded protein is CASSPGVGGNEQFF.

V usage is TRBV19 and J usage is TRBJ1-4; D possibly corresponds to TRBD1 (5 bases). Trimming removed 3 bases at V and 0 bases at J, with 11 bases between. The CDR3 is made up of 16 amino acids. Looked up from germline, CDR1 is LNHDA and CDR2 is SQIVND (reference sequence). The CDR3 coding sequence is TGTGCCAGTAGTATGGGGGATGTGGCAACTAATGAAAAACTGTTTTTT. Encoded protein: CASSMGDVATNEKLFF.